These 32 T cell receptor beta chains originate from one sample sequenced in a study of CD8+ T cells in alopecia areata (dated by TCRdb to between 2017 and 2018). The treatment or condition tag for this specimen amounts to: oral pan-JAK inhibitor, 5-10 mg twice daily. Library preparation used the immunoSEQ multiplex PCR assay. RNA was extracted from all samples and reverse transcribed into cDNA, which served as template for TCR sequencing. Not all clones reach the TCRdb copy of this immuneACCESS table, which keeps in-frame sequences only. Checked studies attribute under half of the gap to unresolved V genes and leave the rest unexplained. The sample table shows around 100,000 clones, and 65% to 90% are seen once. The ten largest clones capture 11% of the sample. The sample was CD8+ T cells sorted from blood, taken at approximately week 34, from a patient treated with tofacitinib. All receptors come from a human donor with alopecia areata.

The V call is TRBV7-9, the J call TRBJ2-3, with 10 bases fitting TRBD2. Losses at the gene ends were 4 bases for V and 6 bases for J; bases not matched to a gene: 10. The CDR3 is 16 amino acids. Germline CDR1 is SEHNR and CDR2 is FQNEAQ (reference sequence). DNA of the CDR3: TGTGCCAGCAGCTCAGAAGCGGGAGGGTATCCGGATACGCAGTATTTT. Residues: CASSSEAGGYPDTQYF.

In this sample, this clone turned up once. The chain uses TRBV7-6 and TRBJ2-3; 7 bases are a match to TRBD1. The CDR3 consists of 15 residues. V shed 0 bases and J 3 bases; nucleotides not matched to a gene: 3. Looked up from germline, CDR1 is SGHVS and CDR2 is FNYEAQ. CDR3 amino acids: CASSLAGGNTDTQYF. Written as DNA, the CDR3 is TGTGCCAGCAGCTTAGCAGGGGGCAATACAGATACGCAGTATTTT.

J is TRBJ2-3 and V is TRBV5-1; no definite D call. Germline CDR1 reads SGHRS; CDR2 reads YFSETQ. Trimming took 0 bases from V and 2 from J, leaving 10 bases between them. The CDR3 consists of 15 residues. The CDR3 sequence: CASSLATPLTDTQYF. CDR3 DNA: TGCGCCAGCAGCTTGGCGACTCCACTCACAGATACGCAGTATTTT.

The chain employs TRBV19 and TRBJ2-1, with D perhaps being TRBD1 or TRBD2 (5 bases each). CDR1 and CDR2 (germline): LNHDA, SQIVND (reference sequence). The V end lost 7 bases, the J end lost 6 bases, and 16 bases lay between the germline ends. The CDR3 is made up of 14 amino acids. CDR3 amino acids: CASNSRDPGNEQFF. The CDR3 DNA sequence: TGTGCCAGTAACTCCCGGGACCCAGGCAATGAGCAGTTCTTC.

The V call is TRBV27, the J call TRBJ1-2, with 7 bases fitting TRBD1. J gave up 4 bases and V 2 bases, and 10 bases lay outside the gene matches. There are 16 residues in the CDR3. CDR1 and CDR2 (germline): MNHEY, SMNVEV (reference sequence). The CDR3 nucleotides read TGTGCCAGCAGTTTACAGGGGGTGGATAAAAGCTATGGCTACACCTTC. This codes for CASSLQGVDKSYGYTF.

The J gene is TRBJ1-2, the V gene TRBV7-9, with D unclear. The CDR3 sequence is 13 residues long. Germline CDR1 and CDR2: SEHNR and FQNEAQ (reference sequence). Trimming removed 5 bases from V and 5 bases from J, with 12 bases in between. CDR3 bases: TGTGCCAGCAGCCTACTGAGGTGGTATGGCTACACCTTC. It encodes CASSLLRWYGYTF. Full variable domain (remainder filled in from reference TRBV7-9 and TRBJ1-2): DTGVSQNPRHKITKRGQNVTFRCDPISEHNRLYWYRQTLGQGPEFLTYFQNEAQLEKSRLLSDRFSAERPKGSFSTLEIQRTEQGDSAMYLCASSLLRWYGYTFGSGTRLTVV.

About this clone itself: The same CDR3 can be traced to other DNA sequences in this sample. DNA of the CDR3: TGTGCCTGGAGTGTCGCCGGGAACACTGAAGCTTTCTTT. It specifies CAWSVAGNTEAFF. J is TRBJ1-1 and V is TRBV30; the D is unclear. Trimming shortened V by 0 bases and J by 1 base, and 6 bases separated the two germline ends. Germline CDR1 is GTSNPN and CDR2 is SVGIG (reference sequence). There are 13 residues in the CDR3. Supplemented by reference TRBV30 and TRBJ1-1, the full variable domain reads SQTIHQWPATLVQPVGSPLSLECTVEGTSNPNLYWYRQAAGRGLQLLFYSVGIGQISSEVPQNLSASRPQDRQFILSSKKLLLSDSGFYLCAWSVAGNTEAFFGQGTRLTVV.

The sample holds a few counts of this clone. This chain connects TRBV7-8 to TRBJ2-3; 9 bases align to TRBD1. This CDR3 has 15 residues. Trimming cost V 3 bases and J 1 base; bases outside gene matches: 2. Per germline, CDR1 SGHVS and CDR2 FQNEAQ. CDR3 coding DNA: TGTGCCAGCAGCTTCCGGGACAGGGGCACAGATACGCAGTATTTT. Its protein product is CASSFRDRGTDTQYF.

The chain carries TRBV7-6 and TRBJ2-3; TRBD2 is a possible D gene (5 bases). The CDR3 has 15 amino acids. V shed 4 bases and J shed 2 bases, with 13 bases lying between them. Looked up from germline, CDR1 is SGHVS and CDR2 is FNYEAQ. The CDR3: CASSSSHRDTDTQYF. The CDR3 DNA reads TGTGCCAGCAGCTCGAGCCACCGGGACACAGATACGCAGTATTTT.

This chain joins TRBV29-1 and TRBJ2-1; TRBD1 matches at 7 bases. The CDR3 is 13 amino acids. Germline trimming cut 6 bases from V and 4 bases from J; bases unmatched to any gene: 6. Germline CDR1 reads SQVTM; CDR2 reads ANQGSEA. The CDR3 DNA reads TGCAGCGTCGGGGACAGCCTTTACAATGAGCAGTTCTTC. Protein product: CSVGDSLYNEQFF.

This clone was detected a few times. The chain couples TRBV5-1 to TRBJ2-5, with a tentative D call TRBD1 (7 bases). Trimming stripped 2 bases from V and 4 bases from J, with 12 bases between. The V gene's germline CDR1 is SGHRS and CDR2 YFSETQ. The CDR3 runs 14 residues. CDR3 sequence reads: CASSFSQGGETQYF. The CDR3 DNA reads TGCGCCAGCAGCTTTTCGCAGGGGGGAGAGACCCAGTACTTC.

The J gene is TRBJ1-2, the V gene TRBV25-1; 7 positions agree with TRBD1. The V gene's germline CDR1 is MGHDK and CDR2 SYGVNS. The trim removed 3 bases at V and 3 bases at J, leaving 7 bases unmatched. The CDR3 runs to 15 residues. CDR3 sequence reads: CASSEYDREDYGYTF. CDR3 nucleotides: TGTGCCAGCAGTGAGTACGACAGGGAAGACTATGGCTACACCTTC.

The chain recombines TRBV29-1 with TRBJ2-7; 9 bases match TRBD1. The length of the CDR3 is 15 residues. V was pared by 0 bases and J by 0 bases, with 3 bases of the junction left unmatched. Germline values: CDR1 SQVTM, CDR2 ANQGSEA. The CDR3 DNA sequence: TGCAGCGTTGAAGACTACAGGGGGCCCTCCTACGAGCAGTACTTC. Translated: CSVEDYRGPSYEQYF.

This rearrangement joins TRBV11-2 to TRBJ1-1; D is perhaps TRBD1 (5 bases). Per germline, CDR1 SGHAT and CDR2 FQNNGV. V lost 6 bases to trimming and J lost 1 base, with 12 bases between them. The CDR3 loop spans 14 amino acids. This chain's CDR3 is CASSRRDENTEAFF. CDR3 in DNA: TGTGCCAGCAGTAGGCGGGACGAGAACACTGAAGCTTTCTTT.

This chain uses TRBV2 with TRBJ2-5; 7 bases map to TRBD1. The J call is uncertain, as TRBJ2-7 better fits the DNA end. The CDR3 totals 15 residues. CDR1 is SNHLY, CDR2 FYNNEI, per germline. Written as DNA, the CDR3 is TGTGCCAGCACTCCTCCGGGACAGAGGGCCTACGAGCAGTACTTC. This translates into CASTPPGQRAYEQYF.

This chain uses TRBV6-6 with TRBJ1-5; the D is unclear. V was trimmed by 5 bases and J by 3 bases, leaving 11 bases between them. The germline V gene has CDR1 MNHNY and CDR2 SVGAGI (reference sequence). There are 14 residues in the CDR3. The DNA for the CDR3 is TGTGCCAGCAGTCAAACAAGTACCAATCAGCCCCAGCATTTT. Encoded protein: CASSQTSTNQPQHF.

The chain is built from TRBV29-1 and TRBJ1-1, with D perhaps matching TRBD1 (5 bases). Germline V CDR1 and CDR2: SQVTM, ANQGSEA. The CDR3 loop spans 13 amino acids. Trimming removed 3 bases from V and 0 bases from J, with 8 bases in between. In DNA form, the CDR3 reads TGCAGCGTTGACCCGGACATGAACACTGAAGCTTTCTTT. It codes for CSVDPDMNTEAFF.

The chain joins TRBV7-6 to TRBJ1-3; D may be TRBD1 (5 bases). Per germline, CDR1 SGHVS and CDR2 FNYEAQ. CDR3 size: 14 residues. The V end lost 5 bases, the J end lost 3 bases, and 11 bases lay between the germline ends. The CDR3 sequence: CASSPGDVGNTIYF. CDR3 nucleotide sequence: TGTGCCAGCAGCCCCGGGGACGTTGGAAACACCATATATTTT.

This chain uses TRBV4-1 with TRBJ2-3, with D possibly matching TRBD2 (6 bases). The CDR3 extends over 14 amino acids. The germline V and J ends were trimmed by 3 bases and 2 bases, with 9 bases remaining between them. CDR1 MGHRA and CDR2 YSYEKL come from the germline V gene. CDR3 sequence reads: CASSQGDFTDTQYF. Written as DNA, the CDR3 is TGCGCCAGCAGCCAGGGGGACTTCACAGATACGCAGTATTTT.

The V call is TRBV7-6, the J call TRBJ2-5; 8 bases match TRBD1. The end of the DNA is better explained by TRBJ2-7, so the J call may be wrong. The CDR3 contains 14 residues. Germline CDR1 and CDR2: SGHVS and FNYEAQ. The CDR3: CASSSGQESYEQYF. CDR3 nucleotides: TGTGCCAGCAGCTCGGGACAGGAGTCCTACGAGCAGTACTTC.

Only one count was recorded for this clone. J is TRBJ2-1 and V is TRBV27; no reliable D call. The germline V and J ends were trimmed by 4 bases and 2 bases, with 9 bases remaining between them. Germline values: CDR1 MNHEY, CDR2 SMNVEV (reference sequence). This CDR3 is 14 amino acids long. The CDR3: CASSSPGTYNEQFF. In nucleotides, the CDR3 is TGTGCCAGCAGTTCGCCCGGCACCTACAATGAGCAGTTCTTC.

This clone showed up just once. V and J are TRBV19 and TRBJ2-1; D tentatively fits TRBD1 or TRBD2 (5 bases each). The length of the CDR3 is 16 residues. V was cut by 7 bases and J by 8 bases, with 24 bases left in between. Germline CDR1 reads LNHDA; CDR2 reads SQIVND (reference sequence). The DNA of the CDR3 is TGTGCCAGTACCAACCCGGGGCAGCCCCTCGGGCATGAGCAGTTCTTC. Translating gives CASTNPGQPLGHEQFF.

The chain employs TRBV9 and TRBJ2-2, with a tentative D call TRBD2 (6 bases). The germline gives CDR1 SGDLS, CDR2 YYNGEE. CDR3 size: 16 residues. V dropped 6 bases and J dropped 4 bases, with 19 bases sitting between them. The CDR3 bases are TGTGCCAGCACTTTCGGTGGAGGGGATATCACCGGGGAGCTGTTTTTT. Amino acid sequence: CASTFGGGDITGELFF.

The CDR3 protein is CASSDGTVRPEAFF. The CDR3 nucleotides are TGTGCCAGCAGCGATGGGACGGTCAGGCCTGAAGCTTTCTTT. The chain has TRBV7-9 and TRBJ1-1, with D possibly being TRBD1 (5 bases). Deletions cut 5 bases from V and 6 bases from J, with 16 bases between. This CDR3 has 14 amino acids. Germline CDR1 is SEHNR and CDR2 is FQNEAQ (reference sequence).

CDR3 in DNA: TGTGCCTGGAGTGTAGCAGGGCTGGGCGAGCAGTACTTC. It specifies CAWSVAGLGEQYF. V gene TRBV30 combines with J gene TRBJ2-7, with D possibly being TRBD1 (5 bases). V lost 0 bases and J lost 6, with 12 bases in between. CDR1 is GTSNPN and CDR2 is SVGIG in the germline V gene (reference sequence). There are 13 residues in the CDR3.

CDR3 protein: CASSLLRETYNEQFF. The CDR3 nucleotides read TGTGCCAGCAGTTTATTGCGGGAGACCTACAATGAGCAGTTCTTC. The chain carries TRBV27 and TRBJ2-1; 7 bases agree with TRBD2. The V and J ends lost 1 base and 2 bases, in that order; junction bases with no gene match: 2. This CDR3 has 15 amino acids. The germline CDR1 and CDR2 sequences are MNHEY and SMNVEV (reference sequence).

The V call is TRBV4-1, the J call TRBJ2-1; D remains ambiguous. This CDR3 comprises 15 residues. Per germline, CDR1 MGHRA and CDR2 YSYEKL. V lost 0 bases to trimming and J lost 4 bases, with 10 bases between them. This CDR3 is CASSQERKLYNEQFF. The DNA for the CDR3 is TGCGCCAGCAGCCAAGAGCGGAAATTATACAATGAGCAGTTCTTC.

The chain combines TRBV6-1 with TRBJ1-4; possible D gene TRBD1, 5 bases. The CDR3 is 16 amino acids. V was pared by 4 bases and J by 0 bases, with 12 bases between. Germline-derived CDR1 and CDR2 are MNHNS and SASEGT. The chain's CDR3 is CASSVTAYTTNEKLFF. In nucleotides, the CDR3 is TGTGCCAGCAGTGTGACAGCTTACACAACTAATGAAAAACTGTTTTTT.

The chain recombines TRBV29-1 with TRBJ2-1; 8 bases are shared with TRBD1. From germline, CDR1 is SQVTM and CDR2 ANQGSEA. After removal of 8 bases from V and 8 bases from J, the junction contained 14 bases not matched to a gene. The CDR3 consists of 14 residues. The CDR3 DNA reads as TGCAGCCACTACGCCGGACAGGGAGGCGATGAGCAGTTCTTC. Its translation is CSHYAGQGGDEQFF.

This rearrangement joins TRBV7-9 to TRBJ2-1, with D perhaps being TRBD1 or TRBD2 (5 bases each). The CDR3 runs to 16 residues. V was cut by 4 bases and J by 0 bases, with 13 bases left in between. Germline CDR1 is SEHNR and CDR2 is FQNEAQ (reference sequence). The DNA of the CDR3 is TGTGCCAGCAGCTGGGACGAACCGAGCTCCTACAATGAGCAGTTCTTC. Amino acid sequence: CASSWDEPSSYNEQFF. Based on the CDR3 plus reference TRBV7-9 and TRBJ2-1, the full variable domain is DTGVSQNPRHKITKRGQNVTFRCDPISEHNRLYWYRQTLGQGPEFLTYFQNEAQLEKSRLLSDRFSAERPKGSFSTLEIQRTEQGDSAMYLCASSWDEPSSYNEQFFGPGTRLTVL.

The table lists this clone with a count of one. CDR3 bases: TGCAGCGTTGATAAGACAGGGGCTTCCTCTGAGCAGTACTTC. Amino acids: CSVDKTGASSEQYF. The chain carries TRBV29-1 and TRBJ2-7, with 8 bases fitting TRBD1. V trimming: 3 bases; J trimming: 7 bases; junction bases outside the gene matches: 11. This CDR3 contains 14 residues. Germline loops: CDR1 SQVTM, CDR2 ANQGSEA.

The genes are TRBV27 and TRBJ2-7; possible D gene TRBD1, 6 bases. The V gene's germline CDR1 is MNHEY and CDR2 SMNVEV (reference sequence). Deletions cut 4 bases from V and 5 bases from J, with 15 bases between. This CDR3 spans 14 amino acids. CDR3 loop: CASSSPQGRDEQYF. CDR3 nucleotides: TGTGCCAGCAGTTCTCCCCAGGGGCGGGACGAGCAGTACTTC.